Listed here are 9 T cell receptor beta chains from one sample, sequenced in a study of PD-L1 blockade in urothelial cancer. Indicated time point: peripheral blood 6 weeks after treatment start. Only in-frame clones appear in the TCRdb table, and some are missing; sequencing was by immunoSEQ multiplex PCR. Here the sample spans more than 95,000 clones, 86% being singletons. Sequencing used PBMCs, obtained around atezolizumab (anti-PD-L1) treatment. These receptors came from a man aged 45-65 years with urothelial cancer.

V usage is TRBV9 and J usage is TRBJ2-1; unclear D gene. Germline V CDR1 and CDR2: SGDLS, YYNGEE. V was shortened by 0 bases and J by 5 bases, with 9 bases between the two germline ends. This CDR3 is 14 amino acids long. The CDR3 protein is CASSVGRLNNEQFF. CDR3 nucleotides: TGTGCCAGCAGCGTAGGGAGACTGAACAATGAGCAGTTCTTC.

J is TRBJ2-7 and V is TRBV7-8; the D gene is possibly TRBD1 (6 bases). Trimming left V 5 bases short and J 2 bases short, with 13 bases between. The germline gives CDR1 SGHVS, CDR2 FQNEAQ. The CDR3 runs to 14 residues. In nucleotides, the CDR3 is TGTGCCAGCAGCCCAAGGGGACAAACCTACGAGCAGTACTTC. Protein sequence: CASSPRGQTYEQYF.

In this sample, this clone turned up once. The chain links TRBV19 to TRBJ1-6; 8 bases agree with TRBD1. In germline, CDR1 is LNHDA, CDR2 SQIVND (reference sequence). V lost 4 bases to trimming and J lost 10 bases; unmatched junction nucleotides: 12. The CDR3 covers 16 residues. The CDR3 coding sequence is TGTGCCAGTAGTACCCAGACCGGGACAGGCGGCTCACCCCTCCACTTT. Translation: CASSTQTGTGGSPLHF. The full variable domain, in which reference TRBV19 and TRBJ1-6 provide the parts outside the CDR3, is DGGITQSPKYLFRKEGQNVTLSCEQNLNHDAMYWYRQDPGQGLRLIYYSQIVNDFQKGDIAEGYSVSREKKESFPLTVTSAQKNPTAFYLCASSTQTGTGGSPLHFGNGTRLTVT.

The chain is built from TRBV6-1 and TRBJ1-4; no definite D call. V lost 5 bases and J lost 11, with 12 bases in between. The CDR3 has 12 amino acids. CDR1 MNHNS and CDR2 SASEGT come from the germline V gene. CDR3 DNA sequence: TGTGCCAGCAGTCTTCGTTACGAGAAACTGTTTTTT. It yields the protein CASSLRYEKLFF.

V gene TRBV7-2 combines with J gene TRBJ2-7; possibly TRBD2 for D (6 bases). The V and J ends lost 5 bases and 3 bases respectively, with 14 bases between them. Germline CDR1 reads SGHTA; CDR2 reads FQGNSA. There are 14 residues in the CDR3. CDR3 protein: CASSGGRQNYEQYF. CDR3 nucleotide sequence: TGTGCCAGCAGCGGAGGGAGGCAGAACTACGAGCAGTACTTC.

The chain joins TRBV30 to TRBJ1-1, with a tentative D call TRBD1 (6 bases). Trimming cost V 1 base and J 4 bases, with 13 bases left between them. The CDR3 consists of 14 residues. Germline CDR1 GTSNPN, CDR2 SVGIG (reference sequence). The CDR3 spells CAWSALLGATEAFF. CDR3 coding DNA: TGTGCCTGGAGTGCGTTATTGGGGGCCACTGAAGCTTTCTTT.

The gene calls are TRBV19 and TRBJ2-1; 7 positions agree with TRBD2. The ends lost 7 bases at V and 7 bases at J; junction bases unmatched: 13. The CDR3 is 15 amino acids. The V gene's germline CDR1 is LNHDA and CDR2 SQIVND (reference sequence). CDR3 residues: CASTPGSSGKNEQFF. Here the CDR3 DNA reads TGTGCCAGTACCCCCGGATCAAGCGGGAAAAATGAGCAGTTCTTC.

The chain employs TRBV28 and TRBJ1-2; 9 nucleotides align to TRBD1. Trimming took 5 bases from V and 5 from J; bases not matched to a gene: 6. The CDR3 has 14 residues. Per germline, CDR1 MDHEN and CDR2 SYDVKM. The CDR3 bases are TGTGCCAGCAGTACGGGACAGGGCGGGTATGGCTACACCTTC. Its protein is CASSTGQGGYGYTF.

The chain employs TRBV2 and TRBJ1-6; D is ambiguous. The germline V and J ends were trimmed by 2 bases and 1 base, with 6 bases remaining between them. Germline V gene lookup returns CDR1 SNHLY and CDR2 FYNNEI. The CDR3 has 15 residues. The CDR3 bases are TGTGCCAGCAGTGAATCCAGGTCCTATAATTCACCCCTCCACTTT. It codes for CASSESRSYNSPLHF.